The 23 T cell receptor beta chains in this list originate from one sample, sequenced in a study of blood T cell repertoires in COVID-19. The protocol was immunoSEQ multiplex PCR, while the TCRdb copy is restricted to in-frame clones and leaves out a portion. This repertoire shows 200,000 to 250,000 clones, about 91% found once; its top ten account for 4% to 5.5%. The sample taken for sequencing was peripheral blood. These receptors were collected from a woman aged 40 to 50 with acute or convalescent COVID-19.

The chain combines TRBV12-5 with TRBJ2-3; TRBD2 might be the D (6 bases). V lost 8 bases, J lost 8 bases, and 11 bases lay in between. From germline, CDR1 is LGHNT and CDR2 FRNRAP. This CDR3 spans 11 amino acids. The DNA of the CDR3 is TGTGCTAGTCATGCGGGGACTACGCAGTATTTT. Protein sequence: CASHAGTTQYF.

CDR3 sequence reads: CASGLTLGGARNSPLHF. CDR3 bases: TGTGCTAGTGGTTTGACATTAGGGGGGGCGCGAAATTCACCCCTCCACTTT. The chain uses TRBV12-5 and TRBJ1-6, with D possibly TRBD1 on 6 matching bases. V gave up 2 bases and J gave up 7 bases, with 18 bases separating them. Looked up from germline, CDR1 is LGHNT and CDR2 is FRNRAP. The CDR3 contains 17 residues. The entire variable domain, with the rest obtained from reference TRBV12-5 and TRBJ1-6, is as follows: DARVTQTPRHKVTEMGQEVTMRCQPILGHNTVFWYRQTMMQGLELLAYFRNRAPLDDSGMPKDRFSAEMPDATLATLKIQPSEPRDSAVYFCASGLTLGGARNSPLHFGNGTRLTVT.

The rearrangement uses TRBV3-1 (or the pseudogene TRBV3-2) and TRBJ1-4; D gene uncertain. Per germline, CDR1 LGHDT and CDR2 YNNKEL (reference sequence). Trimming stripped 1 base from V and 4 bases from J, with 13 bases between. The CDR3 spans 16 residues. The CDR3 bases are TGTGCCAGCAGCCAAGCAGCGGGGTTCTTTAATGAAAAACTGTTTTTT. Translation gives CASSQAAGFFNEKLFF.

The V gene is TRBV6-4, the J gene TRBJ1-6, with D tentatively TRBD1 (5 bases). Per germline, CDR1 MRHNA and CDR2 SNTAGT. V lost 5 bases, J lost 7 bases, and 12 bases lay in between. The CDR3 is 14 residues long. CDR3 loop: CASSRGTENSPLHF. DNA for the CDR3: TGTGCCAGCAGTCGCGGGACCGAGAATTCACCCCTCCACTTT.

The chain couples TRBV18 to TRBJ2-1, with 7 bases fitting TRBD2. Trimming cost V 6 bases and J 2 bases; bases outside gene matches: 4. This CDR3 contains 14 residues. Germline loops: CDR1 KGHSH, CDR2 LQKENI. CDR3 loop: CASSVGGAYNEQFF. The CDR3 region has the DNA TGTGCCAGCTCGGTGGGGGGGGCCTACAATGAGCAGTTCTTC.

V gene TRBV2 combines with J gene TRBJ1-6; D unresolved. V was trimmed by 11 bases and J by 7 bases, leaving 18 bases between them. CDR1 and CDR2 from the germline V gene are SNHLY and FYNNEI. The CDR3 is 14 amino acids. The DNA of the CDR3 is TGTGCCTACAGCACGGTGGTTGGAAATTCACCCCTCCACTTT. Its translation: CAYSTVVGNSPLHF.

This clone is a singleton in its sample. V gene TRBV6-5 combines with J gene TRBJ1-5; 7 bases are shared with TRBD1. This CDR3 comprises 15 residues. In germline, CDR1 is MNHEY, CDR2 SVGAGI. Trimming cost V 5 bases and J 2 bases; bases outside gene matches: 6. CDR3 DNA sequence: TGTGCCAGCAGTCCTATTACAGGGGGCAATCAGCCCCAGCATTTT. Translation: CASSPITGGNQPQHF.

J is TRBJ1-1 and V is TRBV19, with 11 bases identical to TRBD1. CDR3 length: 16 amino acids. V gave up 6 bases and J gave up 0 bases; unmatched junction bases: 6. The germline V gene encodes CDR1 LNHDA and CDR2 SQIVND (reference sequence). The CDR3 loop reads CASRRGTGGLNTEAFF. The CDR3 DNA follows: TGTGCCAGTAGGAGAGGGACAGGGGGACTGAACACTGAAGCTTTCTTT.

The rearrangement uses TRBV2 and TRBJ2-7; D remains unclear. Deletions cut 3 bases from V and 1 base from J, with 7 bases between. Germline V CDR1 and CDR2: SNHLY, FYNNEI. The CDR3 loop spans 13 amino acids. The CDR3 protein is CASSDDISYEQYV. CDR3 nucleotides: TGTGCCAGCAGTGATGACATATCCTACGAGCAGTACGTC.

The CDR3 region has the DNA TGTGCCATCAAACTTAGCACCGACACTGAAGCTTTCTTT. Residues: CAIKLSTDTEAFF. The chain employs TRBV10-3 and TRBJ1-1; D is undetermined. This CDR3 has 13 amino acids. Germline CDR1 reads ENHRY; CDR2 reads SYGVKD. Trimming shortened V by 7 bases and J by 3 bases, and 12 bases separated the two germline ends.

The chain joins TRBV19 to TRBJ1-3; 8 nucleotides align to TRBD1. This CDR3 region has 17 residues. With V trimmed by 5 bases and J by 2 bases, 11 bases remained unmatched. CDR1 is LNHDA, CDR2 SQIVND, per germline (reference sequence). The CDR3 protein is CASSRQRTGSTGNTIYF. The CDR3 DNA is TGTGCCAGTAGTCGACAAAGGACAGGGTCCACTGGAAACACCATATATTTT.

The chain recombines TRBV28 with TRBJ1-6; D is possibly TRBD1 (5 bases). The CDR3 covers 15 residues. Trimming took 10 bases from V and 14 from J, leaving 27 bases between them. Germline CDR1 is MDHEN and CDR2 is SYDVKM. The CDR3 loop reads CATSDAGSRDLSLHF. The CDR3, as DNA: TGTGCCACTAGCGACGCCGGGTCTCGGGACCTATCCCTCCACTTT.

This chain uses TRBV14 with TRBJ1-1, with D unresolved. Germline CDR1 SGHDN, CDR2 FVKESK. V lost 0 bases, J lost 1 base, and 15 bases lay in between. There are 17 residues in the CDR3. CDR3 sequence: CASSQEGPYPANTEAFF. In nucleotides, the CDR3 is TGTGCCAGCAGCCAAGAGGGCCCTTACCCCGCGAACACTGAAGCTTTCTTT.

The chain employs TRBV4-2 and TRBJ1-1; a possible D gene is TRBD1 (5 bases). The CDR3 runs 17 residues. Germline V gene data show CDR1 as LGHNA and CDR2 as YNFKEQ. Deletions cut 1 base from V and 5 bases from J, with 20 bases between. The CDR3 sequence: CASSQGGGQGLRTEAFF. CDR3 sequence (DNA): TGTGCCAGCAGCCAAGGCGGGGGTCAGGGATTAAGGACTGAAGCTTTCTTT.

The count of this clone is one. This chain joins TRBV12-3 or TRBV12-4 and TRBJ1-2, with D maybe TRBD1 (5 bases). The V end lost 6 bases, the J end lost 7 bases, and 15 bases lay between the germline ends. CDR3 length: 13 residues. The CDR3 loop reads CASSPTGGVGYTF. DNA for the CDR3: TGTGCCAGCAGCCCCACGGGGGGTGTTGGCTACACCTTC.

This clone has a handful of counts. One junction end does not reproduce the germline sequence, and a read error may be involved. V is TRBV6-1 and J is TRBJ1-2; D not certain. The CDR3 totals 13 residues. Germline CDR1 MNHNS, CDR2 SASEGT. Written as DNA, the CDR3 is TGTGCCAGCAGCGAAGGAGGGCATTATGGCTACACCTTC. Protein sequence: CASSEGGHYGYTF.

The chain couples TRBV28 to TRBJ1-4, with 10 bases that match TRBD1. J lost 7 bases, V lost 8 bases, and 22 bases had no gene match. CDR3 length: 19 amino acids. Per germline, CDR1 MDHEN and CDR2 SYDVKM. This CDR3 reads CASGPSLGQGVGIGEKLFF. In DNA, the CDR3 is TGTGCCAGCGGACCTAGTTTAGGACAGGGGGTAGGGATTGGTGAAAAACTGTTTTTT. The variable domain in full, completed from reference TRBV28 and TRBJ1-4, reads DVKVTQSSRYLVKRTGEKVFLECVQDMDHENMFWYRQDPGLGLRLIYFSYDVKMKEKGDIPEGYSVSREKKERFSLILESASTNQTSMYLCASGPSLGQGVGIGEKLFFGSGTQLSVL.

V is TRBV9 and J is TRBJ1-1; the D is unclear. The V gene's germline CDR1 is SGDLS and CDR2 YYNGEE. Trimming pared 5 bases from V and 0 bases from J, leaving 5 bases between. This CDR3 comprises 12 residues. The CDR3 sequence is CASRAVNTEAFF. In DNA, the CDR3 is TGTGCCAGCAGGGCAGTGAACACTGAAGCTTTCTTT.

V is TRBV11-3 and J is TRBJ2-2; D gene unclear. Germline-derived CDR1 and CDR2 are SGHNT and YENEEA. The CDR3 spans 14 residues. The V and J ends lost 3 bases and 0 bases respectively, with 5 bases between them. The DNA of the CDR3 is TGTGCCAGCAGCTTTTCATCGAACACCGGGGAGCTGTTTTTT. Its translation: CASSFSSNTGELFF.

The V gene is TRBV6-2 or TRBV6-3, the J gene TRBJ2-7; TRBD2 matches 7 bases. The CDR3 spans 18 residues. Trimming took 3 bases from V and 0 from J; bases not matched to a gene: 14. In germline, CDR1 is MNHEY, CDR2 SVGEGT. The CDR3 DNA is TGTGCCAGCAGTTATGACGGACTAGGTCTGGTTAGCTCCTACGAGCAGTACGTC. It is translated as CASSYDGLGLVSSYEQYV.

This clone was observed once. V gene TRBV7-2 combines with J gene TRBJ2-7, with 7 bases matching TRBD2. Germline V gene sequence: CDR1 SGHTA, CDR2 FQGNSA. V shed 4 bases, J shed 3 bases, and the junction held 6 bases outside the gene matches. The CDR3 has 14 amino acids. This CDR3 is CASSSGLGGYEQYV. DNA for the CDR3: TGTGCCAGCAGCTCAGGACTAGGTGGCTACGAGCAGTACGTC.

V gene TRBV28 combines with J gene TRBJ1-1; 9 nucleotides line up with TRBD1. From germline, CDR1 is MDHEN and CDR2 SYDVKM. Germline trimming cut 5 bases from V and 1 base from J; bases unmatched to any gene: 8. This CDR3 comprises 16 residues. This CDR3 is CASSRDRGRSNTEAFF. CDR3 DNA: TGTGCCAGCAGTAGAGACAGGGGGAGATCGAACACTGAAGCTTTCTTT.

The chain recombines TRBV6-6 with TRBJ1-1; 8 positions match TRBD1. The CDR3 sequence is 15 residues long. Trimming at V came to 2 bases and at J to 4 bases, leaving 6 bases not matched to a gene. Germline V gene data show CDR1 as MNHNY and CDR2 as SVGAGI (reference sequence). CDR3 nucleotides: TGTGCCAGCAGTTACGCTCCCGACAGGGGCACTGAAGCTTTCTTT. Its translation: CASSYAPDRGTEAFF.